These 21 T cell receptor beta chains were all obtained from the same sample, sequenced in a study of T cell responses to AZD1222 COVID-19 vaccine. The method was immunoSEQ multiplex PCR; TCRdb's version includes in-frame clones alone and lacks a portion of them. The sample holds some 130,000 clones; 90% are singletons and the top ten take about 7%. Sequenced material: peripheral blood, taken on day 0 of AZD1222 vaccination. The origin of the receptors is an adult in good health.

The rearrangement joins TRBV30 to TRBJ2-7; D remains ambiguous. This CDR3 region has 14 residues. Germline lookup yields CDR1 GTSNPN and CDR2 SVGIG (reference sequence). Trimming removed 0 bases at V and 2 bases at J, with 11 bases between. CDR3 sequence (DNA): TGTGCCTGGAGTGTAGTAGACTCACCCTACGAGCAGTACTTC. This translates into CAWSVVDSPYEQYF.

This clone came up once. The chain carries TRBV18 and TRBJ1-1; tentatively, D is TRBD1 (5 bases). Germline values: CDR1 KGHSH, CDR2 LQKENI. The V and J ends lost 2 bases and 2 bases respectively, with 9 bases between them. The CDR3 totals 14 residues. The CDR3 region has the DNA TGTGCCAGCTCACCAGGGGGGGTAAACACTGAAGCTTTCTTT. Translated, it gives CASSPGGVNTEAFF.

CDR3 bases: TGTGCCAGCAGCTTAGAAGAAGAGACCCAGTACTTC. It codes for CASSLEEETQYF. The chain links TRBV11-2 to TRBJ2-5, with D unresolved. Germline-derived CDR1 and CDR2 are SGHAT and FQNNGV. V shed 0 bases and J shed 3 bases, with 2 bases lying between them. This CDR3 has 12 residues.

The chain employs TRBV7-9 and TRBJ2-5; 8 bases align to TRBD2. The CDR3 totals 17 residues. With 2 bases clipped from V and 4 bases from J, the junction kept 12 bases outside the gene matches. Germline V CDR1 and CDR2: SEHNR, FQNEAQ (reference sequence). CDR3 DNA sequence: TGTGCCAGCAGCTTATTGGGTAGCGGGGTTTCTGGAGAGACCCAGTACTTC. This codes for CASSLLGSGVSGETQYF.

The chain joins TRBV7-9 to TRBJ2-7; 8 positions agree with TRBD2. Germline V gives CDR1 SEHNR, CDR2 FQNEAQ (reference sequence). CDR3 length: 14 residues. With V trimmed by 5 bases and J by 5 bases, 8 bases remained unmatched. The CDR3 sequence: CASSPWGRGDEQYF. For the CDR3, the DNA is TGTGCCAGCAGCCCCTGGGGGCGGGGGGACGAGCAGTACTTC.

The rearrangement joins TRBV4-1 to TRBJ2-7, with D possibly being TRBD1 (5 bases). This CDR3 is built from 15 residues. V was shortened by 4 bases and J by 2 bases, with 15 bases between the two germline ends. From germline, CDR1 is MGHRA and CDR2 YSYEKL. In DNA, the CDR3 is TGCGCCAGCAGCCTTCAACCCGACAGAGCCTACGAGCAGTACTTC. It translates to CASSLQPDRAYEQYF.

The chain has TRBV7-2 and TRBJ1-1; no definite D call. Germline assignment: CDR1 SGHTA and CDR2 FQGNSA. The CDR3 is 13 amino acids. Trimming stripped 1 base from V and 7 bases from J, with 10 bases between. The CDR3 reads CASSLGFAGEAFF. The CDR3 DNA is TGTGCCAGCAGCTTAGGGTTCGCTGGTGAAGCTTTCTTT.

The chain has TRBV30 and TRBJ1-1, with a possible D match to TRBD1 (6 bases). This CDR3 comprises 15 residues. Trimming removed 0 bases from V and 1 base from J, with 12 bases in between. Germline V lookup: CDR1 GTSNPN, CDR2 SVGIG (reference sequence). CDR3: CAWSVWGHKNTEAFF. In DNA, the CDR3 is TGTGCCTGGAGTGTCTGGGGACACAAGAACACTGAAGCTTTCTTT.

The rearrangement joins TRBV30 to TRBJ2-2; D ambiguous. The V gene lost 2 bases and the J gene lost 7 bases, with 14 bases spanning the gap. The length of the CDR3 is 14 residues. Looked up from germline, CDR1 is GTSNPN and CDR2 is SVGIG (reference sequence). As DNA, the CDR3 is TGTGCCTGGAGTCCCGGCCAGTCGAACGGGGAGCTGTTTTTT. Its protein product is CAWSPGQSNGELFF.

J is TRBJ2-7 and V is TRBV27; D is possibly TRBD2 (6 bases). Trimming cost V 8 bases and J 6 bases, with 14 bases left between them. Germline V gene data show CDR1 as MNHEY and CDR2 as SMNVEV (reference sequence). The CDR3 totals 12 residues. The CDR3: CASGGALGEQYF. The CDR3 coding sequence is TGTGCCAGCGGCGGGGCTCTCGGCGAGCAGTACTTC.

The V and J genes are TRBV11-2 and TRBJ1-6; D possibly corresponds to TRBD1 (5 bases). This CDR3 comprises 16 residues. CDR1 and CDR2 from the germline V gene are SGHAT and FQNNGV. V gave up 3 bases and J gave up 14 bases, with 23 bases separating them. CDR3 coding DNA: TGTGCCAGCAGCTTGGGACCCGGGCCATTAGACCTCACCCTCCACTTT. Its translation is CASSLGPGPLDLTLHF.

V gene TRBV7-6 combines with J gene TRBJ1-1; unclear D gene. Germline CDR1 SGHVS, CDR2 FNYEAQ. The CDR3 covers 15 residues. Trimming cost V 1 base and J 0 bases, with 9 bases left between them. The CDR3 spells CASSLGASLNTEAFF. CDR3 DNA: TGTGCCAGCAGCTTAGGAGCAAGCTTGAACACTGAAGCTTTCTTT.

V usage is TRBV5-1 and J usage is TRBJ2-7; a weak D match, TRBD1 (6 bases). With 6 bases removed from V and 2 bases from J, the gap between germline ends came to 12 bases. Germline CDR1 SGHRS, CDR2 YFSETQ. This CDR3 is 13 amino acids long. This chain's CDR3 is CASIGQTPYEQYF. The CDR3 coding sequence is TGCGCCAGCATCGGACAGACCCCCTACGAGCAGTACTTC.

This rearrangement joins TRBV5-1 to TRBJ1-1; TRBD1 matches at 9 bases. The CDR3 runs 15 residues. V was pared by 1 base and J by 5 bases, with 6 bases of the junction left unmatched. In germline, CDR1 is SGHRS, CDR2 YFSETQ. As DNA, the CDR3 is TGCGCCAGCAGCTTGTCAGGACAGGGGTGGACTGAAGCTTTCTTT. Its translation: CASSLSGQGWTEAFF.

This clone has only one observation. The chain joins TRBV28 to TRBJ1-2; 8 nucleotides line up with TRBD1. This CDR3 has 13 residues. The junction had 8 bases not matched to a gene; V was cut back by 7 bases and J by 7 bases. Germline V gives CDR1 MDHEN, CDR2 SYDVKM. The DNA of the CDR3 is TGTGCCAGCACTCACAGGGGGAGGTTTGGCTACACCTTC. Translating it yields CASTHRGRFGYTF.

The chain is built from TRBV27 and TRBJ1-5, with D perhaps TRBD1 (5 bases). Germline loops: CDR1 MNHEY, CDR2 SMNVEV (reference sequence). The CDR3 loop spans 13 amino acids. V was shortened by 8 bases and J by 4 bases, with 12 bases between the two germline ends. CDR3 sequence (DNA): TGTGCCAGCCGGGAGGGGTGGAATCAGCCCCAGCATTTT. Translation: CASREGWNQPQHF.

V usage is TRBV29-1 and J usage is TRBJ2-1, with D possibly TRBD2 on 5 matching bases. The CDR3 extends over 14 amino acids. CDR1 is SQVTM, CDR2 ANQGSEA, per germline. V was pared by 2 bases and J by 5 bases, with 13 bases between. CDR3 nucleotide sequence: TGCAGCGTTGAACGGCTAGCCGCCAACAATGAGCAGTTCTTC. It specifies CSVERLAANNEQFF.

J is TRBJ1-4 and V is TRBV6-5; D might be TRBD1 (6 bases). This CDR3 comprises 15 residues. Germline CDR1 is MNHEY and CDR2 is SVGAGI. Trimming stripped 4 bases from V and 4 bases from J, with 13 bases between. The CDR3 DNA sequence: TGTGCCAGCAGTTCAACAGGGCTCTATAATGAAAAACTGTTTTTT. It yields the protein CASSSTGLYNEKLFF.

The chain combines TRBV7-2 with TRBJ1-5, with D hard to call. V was shortened by 5 bases and J by 11 bases, with 16 bases between the two germline ends. Germline assignment: CDR1 SGHTA and CDR2 FQGNSA. The CDR3 runs 13 residues. The CDR3 region is CASSPVPDESQHF. CDR3 sequence (DNA): TGTGCCAGCAGCCCTGTTCCCGACGAGTCCCAGCATTTT. The complete variable domain, with remaining parts taken from reference TRBV7-2 and TRBJ1-5, reads GAGVSQSPSNKVTEKGKDVELRCDPISGHTALYWYRQSLGQGLEFLIYFQGNSAPDKSGLPSDRFSAERTGGSVSTLTIQRTQQEDSAVYLCASSPVPDESQHFGDGTRLSIL.

CDR3 nucleotides: TGTGCCAGCAGAGGGGACCCTACCCTAGAGCACTTTCCCCAGCATTTT. It translates to CASRGDPTLEHFPQHF. The gene calls are TRBV6-4 and TRBJ1-5; possible D gene TRBD1, 5 bases. Germline lookup yields CDR1 MRHNA and CDR2 SNTAGT. The ends were cut back, 6 bases at V and 10 bases at J, with 25 bases in the middle. The CDR3 runs 16 residues.

The J gene is TRBJ2-7, the V gene TRBV19; the D call may be TRBD1 or TRBD2 (5 bases each). Trimming cost V 1 base and J 2 bases, with 9 bases left between them. Germline V lookup: CDR1 LNHDA, CDR2 SQIVND (reference sequence). The CDR3 has 14 residues. CDR3 DNA sequence: TGTGCCAGTAGTATAGGGGGGTATGCCTACGAGCAGTACTTC. It codes for CASSIGGYAYEQYF.